Below, 32 T cell receptor beta chains from the same sample are listed, as sequenced in a study of radiation and T cells in renal cell carcinoma. Using immunoSEQ multiplex PCR, the repertoire was profiled, and TCRdb retains in-frame clones only, with some absent. The table has under 100,000 clones, more than 65% seen once. Time point noted: blood 4 weeks post-SBRT, at nephrectomy. Documented treatment: 15 Gy SBRT to primary tumor, nephrectomy 4 weeks later. The sample was blood, taken from a patient whose treatment included radiotherapy and nephrectomy. The receptors shown here come from a man in his sixties with renal cell carcinoma.

The V call is TRBV5-6, the J call TRBJ2-7, with D unresolved. Per germline, CDR1 SGHDT and CDR2 YYEEEE. Trimming took 0 bases from V and 3 from J, leaving 7 bases between them. The CDR3 is made up of 13 amino acids. CDR3 sequence reads: CASSLDPGYEQYF. DNA of the CDR3: TGTGCCAGCAGCTTGGACCCAGGCTACGAGCAGTACTTC.

The chain is built from TRBV9 and TRBJ2-1; 13 nucleotides agree with TRBD2. Trimming removed 3 bases from V and 7 bases from J; junction bases left unmatched: 7. CDR1 SGDLS and CDR2 YYNGEE come from the germline V gene. This CDR3 has 16 amino acids. CDR3 sequence: CASSAPGTSGTNEQFF. CDR3 bases: TGTGCCAGCAGCGCCCCCGGGACTAGCGGGACAAATGAGCAGTTCTTC.

The J gene is TRBJ1-2, the V gene TRBV5-1; 7 bases match TRBD1. The germline gives CDR1 SGHRS, CDR2 YFSETQ. With 0 bases clipped from V and 6 bases from J, the junction kept 5 bases outside the gene matches. This CDR3 is 14 amino acids long. This CDR3 reads CASSLDLDRNGYTF. The CDR3 coding sequence is TGCGCCAGCAGCTTGGATCTGGACAGGAATGGCTACACCTTC.

The chain links TRBV4-1 to TRBJ2-6; a possible D gene is TRBD2 (6 bases). CDR3 length: 17 amino acids. Germline CDR1 MGHRA, CDR2 YSYEKL. Trimming removed 2 bases from V and 4 bases from J, with 15 bases in between. Here the CDR3 reads CASSQMRGTSGANVLTF. The CDR3 nucleotides are TGCGCCAGCAGCCAAATGCGGGGAACGTCAGGGGCCAACGTCCTGACTTTC.

The rearrangement joins TRBV30 to TRBJ1-5, with unresolved D. The ends were cut back, 2 bases at V and 5 bases at J, with 10 bases in the middle. This CDR3 has 13 amino acids. The germline gives CDR1 GTSNPN, CDR2 SVGIG (reference sequence). For the CDR3, the DNA is TGTGCCTGGAGTCCCGACTCGGATCAGCCCCAGCATTTT. Protein: CAWSPDSDQPQHF.

The chain uses TRBV9 and TRBJ2-3; the D call may be TRBD1 or TRBD2 (5 bases each). V was cut by 1 base and J by 2 bases, with 11 bases left in between. Germline V gene sequence: CDR1 SGDLS, CDR2 YYNGEE. This CDR3 spans 15 amino acids. CDR3 protein: CASSVRGASTDTQYF. CDR3 in DNA: TGTGCCAGCAGCGTAAGGGGAGCCTCCACAGATACGCAGTATTTT.

The chain carries TRBV5-1 and TRBJ2-7, with 7 bases fitting TRBD1. V shed 3 bases and J 1 base; nucleotides not matched to a gene: 1. Germline V gene data show CDR1 as SGHRS and CDR2 as YFSETQ. The CDR3 totals 13 residues. The CDR3 is CASSWGQSYEQYF. The CDR3 nucleotides read TGCGCCAGCAGCTGGGGACAGTCCTACGAGCAGTACTTC.

This clone was picked up a small number of times. This chain uses TRBV10-1 with TRBJ2-6, with D uncertain. The germline CDR1 and CDR2 sequences are WNHNN and SYGVQD (reference sequence). CDR3 size: 15 residues. Trimming cost V 4 bases and J 0 bases, with 7 bases left between them. The CDR3 reads CASSVDASGANVLTF. For the CDR3, the DNA is TGCGCCAGCAGTGTTGACGCCTCTGGGGCCAACGTCCTGACTTTC.

The chain recombines TRBV10-2 with TRBJ2-5; 8 bases match TRBD1. Germline assignment: CDR1 WSHSY and CDR2 SAAADI. The CDR3 is 14 amino acids. Trimming cost V 5 bases and J 5 bases; bases outside gene matches: 7. The CDR3, as DNA: TGCGCCAGCAGTTGGGCAGGGGGCGAGGAGACCCAGTACTTC. As protein: CASSWAGGEETQYF.

The chain is built from TRBV7-9 and TRBJ2-1; the match to TRBD2 covers 9 bases. The junction had 22 bases not matched to a gene; V was cut back by 4 bases and J by 9 bases. The CDR3 loop spans 19 amino acids. Germline lookup yields CDR1 SEHNR and CDR2 FQNEAQ (reference sequence). The CDR3 DNA reads as TGTGCCAGCAGCTCCCGACAACCCTCGGCTAGCGGGATAGTAGGTGAGCAGTTCTTC. Residues: CASSSRQPSASGIVGEQFF.

The genes are TRBV7-2 and TRBJ2-7; 9 positions match TRBD2. Germline values: CDR1 SGHTA, CDR2 FQGNSA. Trimming took 5 bases from V and 0 from J; bases not matched to a gene: 2. The CDR3 loop spans 14 amino acids. The DNA of the CDR3 is TGTGCCAGCAGCACTAGCGGGTACTCCTACGAGCAGTACTTC. Its translation: CASSTSGYSYEQYF.

This clone was picked up one time. J is TRBJ2-1 and V is TRBV5-1; 7 bases are a match to TRBD1. This CDR3 spans 15 amino acids. Germline CDR1 and CDR2: SGHRS and YFSETQ. The trim removed 4 bases at V and 2 bases at J, leaving 6 bases unmatched. Written as DNA, the CDR3 is TGCGCCAGCAGCCCAACCGGGACAGCCTACAATGAGCAGTTCTTC. Its protein product is CASSPTGTAYNEQFF. The full variable domain, completed using reference TRBV5-1 and TRBJ2-1, is KAGVTQTPRYLIKTRGQQVTLSCSPISGHRSVSWYQQTPGQGLQFLFEYFSETQRNKGNFPGRFSGRQFSNSRSEMNVSTLELGDSALYLCASSPTGTAYNEQFFGPGTRLTVL.

V is TRBV20-1 and J is TRBJ2-7; no clear D. Trimming shortened V by 6 bases and J by 3 bases, and 9 bases separated the two germline ends. Germline CDR1 DFQATT, CDR2 SNEGSKA (reference sequence). This CDR3 has 11 amino acids. CDR3: CSASDLYEQYF. The CDR3 DNA reads as TGCAGTGCCTCCGACCTCTACGAGCAGTACTTC.

This chain connects TRBV15 to TRBJ1-5, with D unresolved. Trimming shortened V by 0 bases and J by 0 bases, and 12 bases separated the two germline ends. The CDR3 is 17 residues long. Germline V lookup: CDR1 LNHNV, CDR2 YYDKDF (reference sequence). CDR3 loop: CATSRDPGWDSNQPQHF. The CDR3 DNA follows: TGTGCCACCAGCAGAGATCCCGGGTGGGATAGCAATCAGCCCCAGCATTTT.

This chain uses TRBV10-1 with TRBJ2-3; D is perhaps TRBD2 (5 bases). The germline V gene has CDR1 WNHNN and CDR2 SYGVQD (reference sequence). The CDR3 contains 16 residues. With 3 bases removed from V and 0 bases from J, the gap between germline ends came to 13 bases. The CDR3 DNA reads as TGCGCCAGCAGTGATGGAGCGGACTTCAGCACAGATACGCAGTATTTT. It encodes CASSDGADFSTDTQYF.

The CDR3 bases are TGTGCCAGCAGTTTAAGACTAGCGGAGTCAGATACGCAGTATTTT. This gives the protein CASSLRLAESDTQYF. V usage is TRBV28 and J usage is TRBJ2-3; 9 bases are a match to TRBD2. Germline V gives CDR1 MDHEN, CDR2 SYDVKM. Trimming cost V 2 bases and J 4 bases; bases outside gene matches: 4. CDR3 size: 15 residues.

This chain connects TRBV28 to TRBJ2-3; 9 bases line up with TRBD2. With V trimmed by 7 bases and J by 3 bases, 8 bases remained unmatched. CDR3 length: 15 amino acids. Germline assignment: CDR1 MDHEN and CDR2 SYDVKM. The CDR3 sequence: CASTSAGGPTDTQYF. The CDR3, as DNA: TGTGCCAGCACCTCCGCGGGAGGGCCTACAGATACGCAGTATTTT.

V usage is TRBV28 and J usage is TRBJ1-1, with D perhaps matching TRBD1 (5 bases). The CDR3 covers 12 residues. The germline gives CDR1 MDHEN, CDR2 SYDVKM. Deletions cut 6 bases from V and 7 bases from J, with 12 bases between. Here the CDR3 DNA reads TGTGCCAGCAGATACAGGTTTAATGAAGCTTTCTTT. As protein: CASRYRFNEAFF.

V gene TRBV28 combines with J gene TRBJ2-7; 7 nucleotides line up with TRBD1. The trim removed 5 bases at V and 2 bases at J, leaving 6 bases unmatched. This CDR3 comprises 14 residues. In germline, CDR1 is MDHEN, CDR2 SYDVKM. The CDR3 protein is CASSPGDRAYEQYF. CDR3 nucleotides: TGTGCCAGCAGTCCTGGGGACAGAGCCTACGAGCAGTACTTC.

The V and J genes are TRBV29-1 and TRBJ2-7, with D possibly TRBD1 on 5 matching bases. CDR1 SQVTM and CDR2 ANQGSEA come from the germline V gene. With 4 bases removed from V and 5 bases from J, the gap between germline ends came to 9 bases. The CDR3 is 11 residues long. The CDR3, as DNA: TGCAGCGTTGCAAGGGGCCACGAGCAGTACTTC. Translated, it gives CSVARGHEQYF.

This clone was seen only a few times. V is TRBV7-9 and J is TRBJ1-5; perhaps TRBD1 as D (5 bases). This CDR3 contains 18 residues. The germline V and J ends were trimmed by 3 bases and 0 bases, with 18 bases remaining between them. CDR1 and CDR2 (germline): SEHNR, FQNEAQ (reference sequence). The CDR3: CASSLVAGYGDSNQPQHF. The DNA of the CDR3 is TGTGCCAGCAGCTTGGTCGCAGGGTACGGCGATAGCAATCAGCCCCAGCATTTT.

This chain links TRBV19 with TRBJ1-5; a possible D gene is TRBD1 (5 bases). Germline assignment: CDR1 LNHDA and CDR2 SQIVND (reference sequence). Trimming stripped 7 bases from V and 3 bases from J, with 13 bases between. This CDR3 contains 14 residues. The CDR3 DNA is TGTGCCAGTAACCCGGGGGGACTCAATCAGCCCCAGCATTTT. Translating gives CASNPGGLNQPQHF.

The genes are TRBV7-9 and TRBJ1-1; D is perhaps TRBD1 (6 bases). Trimming took off 2 bases at V and 6 bases at J, with 13 bases between the two ends. Germline assignment: CDR1 SEHNR and CDR2 FQNEAQ (reference sequence). The length of the CDR3 is 14 residues. In DNA, the CDR3 is TGTGCCAGCAGCTTATTAACAGGGTACGCTGAAGCTTTCTTT. Its protein product is CASSLLTGYAEAFF.

The chain joins TRBV7-9 to TRBJ2-1, with a possible D match to TRBD2 (7 bases). V was shortened by 4 bases and J by 12 bases, with 19 bases between the two germline ends. There are 14 residues in the CDR3. The germline V gene has CDR1 SEHNR and CDR2 FQNEAQ (reference sequence). The CDR3: CASSWGGGWPAQFF. CDR3 sequence (DNA): TGTGCCAGCAGCTGGGGGGGCGGATGGCCGGCGCAGTTCTTC.

This clone was picked up a small number of times. This chain's CDR3 is CASSLSRAFNQPQHF. DNA for the CDR3: TGTGCCAGCAGTTTAAGCAGAGCCTTCAATCAGCCCCAGCATTTT. The chain employs TRBV27 and TRBJ1-5; D gene unclear. This CDR3 region has 15 residues. V lost 2 bases and J lost 3, with 11 bases in between. CDR1 is MNHEY, CDR2 SMNVEV, per germline (reference sequence).

The chain is built from TRBV4-1 and TRBJ2-3, with TRBD1 as a possible D gene (6 bases). Per the germline V gene, CDR1 is MGHRA and CDR2 is YSYEKL. CDR3 length: 15 amino acids. The V gene lost 0 bases and the J gene lost 1 base, with 8 bases spanning the gap. CDR3 coding DNA: TGCGCCAGCAGCCAAGATGGGGGCGGCACAGATACGCAGTATTTT. Protein sequence: CASSQDGGGTDTQYF.

This clone showed up just once. This chain uses TRBV9 with TRBJ1-2, with D tentatively TRBD1 (6 bases). V lost 0 bases and J lost 6, with 12 bases in between. CDR1 SGDLS and CDR2 YYNGEE come from the germline V gene. The CDR3 extends over 14 amino acids. The CDR3 coding sequence is TGTGCCAGCAGCGTAGGAGGGGGGGCCGATGGCTACACCTTC. Encoded protein: CASSVGGGADGYTF.

This sequence joins TRBV11-2 and TRBJ2-1; 9 bases match TRBD1. The length of the CDR3 is 16 residues. The germline V gene encodes CDR1 SGHAT and CDR2 FQNNGV. V was clipped by 5 bases and J by 0 bases; unmatched bases: 5. This CDR3 is CASSTGQGYSYNEQFF. The CDR3 bases are TGTGCCAGCAGCACCGGACAGGGGTACTCCTACAATGAGCAGTTCTTC.

The chain has TRBV9 and TRBJ2-7, with 7 bases lining up with TRBD2. V lost 4 bases to trimming and J lost 5 bases; unmatched junction nucleotides: 12. This CDR3 has 15 residues. Germline loops: CDR1 SGDLS, CDR2 YYNGEE. The CDR3 coding sequence is TGTGCCAGCAGCCCTCGGGGGAGGGGACGGGACGAGCAGTACTTC. It specifies CASSPRGRGRDEQYF.

The rearrangement uses TRBV2 and TRBJ1-5, with D maybe TRBD1 (6 bases). Germline V gene data show CDR1 as SNHLY and CDR2 as FYNNEI. CDR3 length: 15 amino acids. The V and J ends lost 5 bases and 3 bases respectively, with 14 bases between them. The CDR3 loop reads CASSPRRQDNQPQHF. Here the CDR3 DNA reads TGTGCCAGCAGTCCCCGACGACAGGACAATCAGCCCCAGCATTTT.

The chain employs TRBV10-2 and TRBJ2-1; 11 bases fit TRBD2. The CDR3 has 16 residues. The germline V gene encodes CDR1 WSHSY and CDR2 SAAADI. V dropped 5 bases and J dropped 3; count of bases not matched to a gene: 6. CDR3 loop: CASSTTGTSGYNEQFF. The DNA for the CDR3 is TGCGCCAGCAGTACGACCGGGACTAGCGGCTACAATGAGCAGTTCTTC.

The chain links TRBV30 to TRBJ1-2; 11 bases agree with TRBD1. The V and J ends lost 0 bases and 3 bases, in that order; junction bases with no gene match: 6. This CDR3 region has 16 residues. Germline CDR1 is GTSNPN and CDR2 is SVGIG (reference sequence). The CDR3 DNA reads as TGTGCCTGGAGTGTACGGACAGGGGGCGGCTACTATGGCTACACCTTC. It is translated as CAWSVRTGGGYYGYTF.